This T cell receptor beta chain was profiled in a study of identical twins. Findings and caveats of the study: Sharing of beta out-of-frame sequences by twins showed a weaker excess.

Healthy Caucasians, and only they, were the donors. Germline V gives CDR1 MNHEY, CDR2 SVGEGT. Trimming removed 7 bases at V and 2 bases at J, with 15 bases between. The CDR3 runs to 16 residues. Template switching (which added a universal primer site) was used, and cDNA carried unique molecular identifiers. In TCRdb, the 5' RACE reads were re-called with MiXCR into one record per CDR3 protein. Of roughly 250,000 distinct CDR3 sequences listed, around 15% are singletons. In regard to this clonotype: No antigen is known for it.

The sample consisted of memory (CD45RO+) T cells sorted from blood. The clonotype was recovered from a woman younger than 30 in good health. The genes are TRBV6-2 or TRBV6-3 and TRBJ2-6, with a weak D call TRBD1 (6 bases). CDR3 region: CASTFRGGTGANVLTF. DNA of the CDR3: TGTGCCAGCACTTTCCGAGGGGGAACTGGGGCCAACGTCCTGACTTTC.